What follows is one T cell receptor beta chain and its context. The junction does not match germline at one end; this may be a read error. This CDR3 is 14 amino acids long. Germline lookup yields CDR1 LGHDT and CDR2 YNNKEL (reference sequence). The sample belongs to a study of T cells in Graves' hyperthyroidism and ophthalmopathy. From RNA transcripts, TCR beta CDR3 regions were amplified. First-round RT-PCR of the TCR CDR3 relied on the HTBI primer set. TCRdb independently ran MiXCR on the multiplex PCR reads; one entry per CDR3 protein. The profile shows about 280,000 distinct CDR3 sequences, around a quarter of them singletons. Hyperthyroidism, newly diagnosed and lasting under 2 months, affected patients aged 18 to 65. Orbital computed tomography and thyroid ultrasound, together with serum TRAb and thyroxine and clinical symptoms, were used for diagnoses.

The TCR comes from a man aged 40-49 years with Graves' hyperthyroidism that later progressed to Graves' ophthalmopathy. The chain is built from TRBV3-1 and TRBJ1-2; D unresolved. The material sequenced was blood. CDR3 protein: CAGSPRTAIYGYTF. The CDR3 nucleotides read TGTGCCGGCAGCCCGAGGACCGCGATCTATGGCTACACCTTC.